The subject of this entry is one TCR beta chain. It lacks a known antigen. No much larger clone exists at a distance of one base, and base qualities are not known. These data are taken from a study of early T cells in non-severe SARS-CoV-2 infection (dated by TCRdb to 2020 to 2023). About the study as a whole: Because TCR sequencing relied on bulk RNA taken from unsorted whole blood, pairing of alpha and beta chains was not possible. Points the paper makes about the study in general: VDJdb matching was skewed toward anti-spike CD8 responses and likely underestimated virus-specific expansions, missing private and CD4 specificities.

V is reduced by 6 bases and J by 4 bases, leaving a spacing of 22 bases between them. The CDR3 runs 15 amino acids, cysteine and phenylalanine included. CDR3 DNA only is kept here, 45 bases in frame from base 1. As encoded in the germline V gene (reference sequence), CDR1 is DFQATT while CDR2 is SNEGSKA. This was a case-control study nested in a cohort of healthcare workers in London, UK, who had nasopharyngeal swab PCR tests and blood samples taken every week. Healthcare workers were recruited during the week of the UK lockdown, between 23 and 31 March 2020, and followed weekly for up to about 15 weeks. Library prep was done by 5' RACE. This sample was sequenced with a NextSeq 500. Unique molecular identifiers were attached to individual cDNA molecules in the TCR library protocol so that sequencing error and PCR bias could be corrected. Both TCR alpha and beta chains were sequenced, and tight co-correlation was observed between alpha and beta sequence abundances in each sample. The paper's data handling went like this. V gene, J gene and CDR3 annotation of TCR sequences was performed with Decombinator V4. Expanded TCRs were defined as changing significantly between any two time points under a Poisson model with p below 0.0001. TCR abundances were normalised to the total number of TCRs sequenced per sample and were expressed as counts per million. MAIT TCRs were defined by TRAV1-2 paired with TRAJ12, TRAJ20 or TRAJ33, and iNKT TCRs by TRAV10 paired with TRAJ18. VDJdb, accessed 1 November 2021, was searched for CMV, EBV and SARS-CoV-2 annotated TCRs, excluding TCRs annotated for multiple antigens. TCRdb reran the public reads through fastp at Q25 and MiXCR, keeping productive beta chains. Rows merge per CDR3 protein into single entries with the most common DNA and genes. The V and J calls come from TCRdb's annotation, not from the publication. The sample records some 91,000 distinct CDR3 sequences, 13% of which are singletons. Of the sample, around 2.4% falls within the top ten clones.

The TCR sequence derives from an adult who was a healthcare worker with PCR-confirmed SARS-CoV-2 infection or an uninfected control (not recorded which). The chain couples TRBV20-1 to TRBJ2-7; TRBD1 is a weak D gene call, 6 bases matching. What was sequenced was whole blood. The DNA sequence is TGCAGTGCCACAAAGGGTGGGCAGGGGAGTTACGAGCAGTACTTC. Its translation reads: CSATKGGQGSYEQYF.